Reported below is one TCR beta chain. Then a second PCR, running roughly 7 to 11 cycles, was carried out with a sample-barcoded 5' primer and a J-beta primer mix. All cDNA molecules were each tagged by a template-switch adaptor with 12 random nucleotides. TCRdb called the 5' RACE reads again in MiXCR, with one record for every CDR3 protein. The table shows 2 million or so distinct CDR3 sequences, with less than 50% occurring only once. This specimen comes from a study of blood T cells in healthy people across ages. The sequencing sample was made of blood. The receptor's source is a woman aged 35 to 49 in good health.

The CDR3 region has the DNA TGTGCCAGCAGTGAAGGGAACGGAGCCTACGAGCAGTACTTC. Translating gives CASSEGNGAYEQYF. The gene calls are TRBV2 and TRBJ2-7; no clear D. Trimming took 1 base from V and 2 from J, leaving 9 bases between them. The CDR3 contains 14 residues. Germline CDR1 and CDR2: SNHLY and FYNNEI.